Following are 26 T cell receptor beta chains from one sample sequenced in a study of breast tumors, draining lymph nodes, adjacent tissues. Axillary draining lymph nodes of breast cancer patients supplied the node samples. TCRdb processed the multiplex PCR reads anew with MiXCR; each CDR3 protein has one entry. The sample has more than 80,000 distinct CDR3 sequences, under 40% seen once. Specimen: axillary lymph node tissue. The receptor set was obtained from a female donor with breast cancer. Some clones in this sample may be carry-over from other donors' samples.

The sample holds many counts of this clonotype. V usage is TRBV28 and J usage is TRBJ2-3, with D unclear. V lost 4 bases, J lost 0 bases, and 14 bases lay in between. Per germline, CDR1 MDHEN and CDR2 SYDVKM. The CDR3 extends over 16 amino acids. The CDR3 DNA sequence: TGTGCCAGCAGTTGGTATACTGCGATCAGCACAGATACGCAGTATTTT. Translated, it gives CASSWYTAISTDTQYF.

The chain carries TRBV3-1 and TRBJ1-6, with a tentative D call TRBD1 (5 bases). The V and J ends lost 3 bases and 14 bases respectively, with 8 bases between them. The CDR3 spans 11 residues. Germline V gene data show CDR1 as LGHDT and CDR2 as YNNKEL (reference sequence). The CDR3 loop is CASSQGLTLHF. As DNA, the CDR3 is TGTGCCAGCAGCCAGGGACTCACCCTCCACTTT. The whole variable domain, filled in from reference TRBV3-1 and TRBJ1-6, reads DTAVSQTPKYLVTQMGNDKSIKCEQNLGHDTMYWYKQDSKKFLKIMFSYNNKELIINETVPNRFSPKSPDKAHLNLHINSLELGDSAVYFCASSQGLTLHFGNGTRLTVT.

This clonotype was seen at least ten times. V is TRBV20-1 and J is TRBJ2-3; TRBD1 aligns across 8 bases. The CDR3 is made up of 13 amino acids. V was pared by 6 bases and J by 1 base, with 3 bases of the junction left unmatched. Germline assignment: CDR1 DFQATT and CDR2 SNEGSKA (reference sequence). CDR3 in DNA: TGCAGTGCAAAGACAGGGGGCACAGATACGCAGTATTTT. This codes for CSAKTGGTDTQYF.

Remarks on this clonotype: A read error may explain this, as a much larger clone is one base away. The genes are TRBV9 and TRBJ2-7; 8 bases match TRBD1. The CDR3 is 17 residues long. Per the germline V gene, CDR1 is SGDLS and CDR2 is YYNGEE. CDR3 protein: CASSVGQEARSSSEQYF. The CDR3 region has the DNA TGTGCCAGCAGCGTGGGACAGGAGGCCCGAAGCTCCTCCGAGCAGTACTTC.

This clonotype was seen ten or more times. The CDR3 protein is CASSLTGENEKLFF. In DNA, the CDR3 is TGTGCCAGCAGCTTAACAGGGGAAAATGAAAAACTGTTTTTT. The chain uses TRBV7-9 and TRBJ1-4; 7 bases fit TRBD1. The CDR3 loop spans 14 amino acids. Per the germline V gene, CDR1 is SEHNR and CDR2 is FQNEAQ (reference sequence). Trimming at V came to 2 bases and at J to 5 bases, leaving 2 bases not matched to a gene.

This clonotype was seen at least ten times. The genes are TRBV5-5 and TRBJ1-5; D not resolved. The CDR3 is made up of 14 amino acids. CDR1 and CDR2 from the germline V gene are SGHKS and YYEKEE (reference sequence). V lost 0 bases, J lost 6 bases, and 10 bases lay in between. The CDR3 sequence is CASSLVPVRQPQHF. Here the CDR3 DNA reads TGTGCCAGCAGCTTGGTACCAGTTCGTCAGCCCCAGCATTTT.

This clonotype was observed at least ten times. The V and J genes are TRBV28 and TRBJ1-5; D is unresolved. The CDR3 totals 13 residues. V was cut by 7 bases and J by 3 bases, with 10 bases left in between. The germline V gene has CDR1 MDHEN and CDR2 SYDVKM. The CDR3 DNA reads TGTGCCAGCACCTTGGGTCCCAATCAGCCCCAGCATTTT. Protein sequence: CASTLGPNQPQHF.

This clonotype was detected a few times. One base away lies a much larger clone, so this may be a sequencing read error. This chain connects TRBV6-6 to TRBJ2-7; D could derive from TRBD1 or TRBD2 (6 bases each). V was trimmed by 10 bases and J by 2 bases, leaving 15 bases between them. There are 13 residues in the CDR3. CDR1 is MNHNY, CDR2 SVGAGI, per germline (reference sequence). The CDR3 spells CATERGHTYEQYF. In nucleotides, the CDR3 is TGTGCCACAGAACGGGGGCATACCTACGAGCAGTACTTC.

The table lists this clonotype with many counts. The CDR3 spells CASSLAASGRRNEQFF. The CDR3 DNA sequence: TGTGCCAGCAGCTTAGCCGCTAGCGGGAGGAGGAATGAGCAGTTCTTC. The rearrangement links TRBV7-9 to TRBJ2-1; TRBD2 agrees at 11 bases. The germline V gene has CDR1 SEHNR and CDR2 FQNEAQ (reference sequence). There are 16 residues in the CDR3. The J segment lost 7 bases and the V segment lost 0 bases, leaving 5 bases of the junction unmatched.

As concerns this clonotype: No conserved phenylalanine or tryptophan ends this CDR3, so it is likely a read error. Because the CDR3's place on the DNA is in doubt, the DNA is left out and the CDR3 is given as listed by TCRdb. This chain uses TRBV11-2 with TRBJ2-1; the table's D call of TRBD2 was not tested on the DNA. Termini included, the CDR3 measures 12 amino acids. Germline-derived CDR1 and CDR2 are SGHAT and FQNNGV. The CDR3 here is CASSLAPSVKFS.

This clonotype was detected once. This chain joins TRBV20-1 and TRBJ1-6; 11 nucleotides agree with TRBD1. Germline V gene sequence: CDR1 DFQATT, CDR2 SNEGSKA (reference sequence). The CDR3 loop spans 12 amino acids. The CDR3 bases are TGCAGCGCAGGACAGGGGGCTTCACCCCTCCACTTT. Protein product: CSAGQGASPLHF.

There are many counts of this clonotype. This chain joins TRBV4-3 and TRBJ1-4; D possibly corresponds to TRBD1 (5 bases). Germline CDR1 and CDR2: LGHNA and YSLEER. Trimming removed 2 bases at V and 3 bases at J, with 10 bases between. There are 15 residues in the CDR3. CDR3 bases: TGCGCCAGCAGCCAAACCGGGACCGCTAATGAAAAACTGTTTTTT. Translated: CASSQTGTANEKLFF.

At least ten counts were recorded for this clonotype. The chain uses TRBV12-3 or TRBV12-4 and TRBJ1-3; D remains ambiguous. Trimming left V 2 bases short and J 2 bases short, with 13 bases between. The length of the CDR3 is 16 residues. The CDR3 sequence: CASSLNQVLTGNTIYF. DNA of the CDR3: TGTGCCAGCAGTTTAAATCAGGTTCTTACTGGAAACACCATATATTTT.

The chain employs TRBV29-1 and TRBJ2-7, with D unclear. Looked up from germline, CDR1 is SQVTM and CDR2 is ANQGSEA. V gave up 6 bases and J gave up 6 bases, with 18 bases separating them. The CDR3 runs to 13 residues. The CDR3 loop is CSVGLGVAGEQYF. Here the CDR3 DNA reads TGCAGCGTCGGCCTGGGTGTTGCTGGCGAGCAGTACTTC.

Details on this clonotype: Compared with germline, one end of the junction differs, possibly owing to a read error. The chain employs TRBV25-1 and TRBJ1-1; the D gene is possibly TRBD1 (6 bases). Germline CDR1 reads MGHDK; CDR2 reads SYGVNS. This CDR3 spans 13 amino acids. This CDR3 reads CGSSEIGGSRAFF. Here the CDR3 DNA reads TGTGGCAGCAGTGAAATAGGGGGATCACGAGCTTTCTTT. Full variable domain (outside the CDR3, taken from reference TRBV25-1 and TRBJ1-1): EADIYQTPRYLVIGTGKKITLECSQTMGHDKMYWYQQDPGMELHLIHYSYGVNSTEKGDLSSESTVSRIRTEHFPLTLESARPSHTSQYLCGSSEIGGSRAFFGQGTRLTVV.

As regards this clonotype: A much larger clone is a single base away; this may be a read error. The chain recombines TRBV2 with TRBJ2-7; 7 nucleotides align to TRBD1. Per germline, CDR1 SNHLY and CDR2 FYNNEI. The CDR3 length is 12 residues. DNA of the CDR3: TGTGCCAACAAAGGACAGGAGACGGAGCAGTGCTTC. Translated, it gives CANKGQETEQCF.

The chain is built from TRBV29-1 and TRBJ2-5; 10 bases match TRBD2. The length of the CDR3 is 14 residues. CDR1 is SQVTM, CDR2 ANQGSEA, per germline. The junction had 5 bases not matched to a gene; V was cut back by 3 bases and J by 4 bases. The DNA for the CDR3 is TGCAGCGTTGATAGCGGGAGGCTCAGAGAGACCCAGTACTTC. Amino acids: CSVDSGRLRETQYF.

At least ten counts were recorded for this clonotype. This chain uses TRBV7-9 with TRBJ2-7; possibly TRBD1 for D (5 bases). The CDR3 has 13 amino acids. Germline CDR1 is SEHNR and CDR2 is FQNEAQ (reference sequence). Trimming removed 5 bases at V and 3 bases at J, with 11 bases between. CDR3: CASSPVGDYEQYF. The CDR3 DNA reads TGTGCCAGCAGCCCGGTAGGGGACTACGAGCAGTACTTC.

Only one count was recorded for this clonotype. The chain is built from TRBV5-1 and TRBJ1-5; 12 bases are shared with TRBD1. There are 15 residues in the CDR3. With 4 bases clipped from V and 8 bases from J, the junction kept 7 bases outside the gene matches. CDR1 and CDR2 from the germline V gene are SGHRS and YFSETQ. The CDR3 DNA reads TGCGCCAGCAGCCATGGGACAGGGGGCGGGGAGCCCCAGCATTTT. Its protein product is CASSHGTGGGEPQHF.

This clonotype has ten or more counts. J is TRBJ2-2 and V is TRBV7-6; D may be TRBD1 or TRBD2 (5 bases each). Germline CDR1 SGHVS, CDR2 FNYEAQ. V gave up 0 bases and J gave up 1 base, with 6 bases separating them. The CDR3 runs to 15 residues. The CDR3: CASSLAGVNTGELFF. Written as DNA, the CDR3 is TGTGCCAGCAGCTTAGCGGGGGTGAACACCGGGGAGCTGTTTTTT.

In the case of this clonotype: This may arise from a read error, as a much more abundant clone is one base away. This chain uses TRBV30 with TRBJ1-6, with a weak D call TRBD1 (6 bases). V was clipped by 2 bases and J by 11 bases, with 16 bases between them. This CDR3 region has 14 residues. CDR1 and CDR2 from the germline V gene are GTSNPN and SVGIG (reference sequence). The CDR3 coding sequence is TGTGCCTGGAGTCAAAGGACAGCCAATCCACCCCTCCACTTT. Translated: CAWSQRTANPPLHF.

This clonotype was recorded at least ten times. The genes are TRBV5-4 and TRBJ2-2, with D possibly being TRBD1 (5 bases). CDR3 length equals 14 residues. V lost 0 bases and J lost 5, with 8 bases in between. CDR1 and CDR2 from the germline V gene are SGHNT and YYREEE (reference sequence). CDR3 in DNA: TGTGCCAGCAGCTTGGGGCCAGGGACCGGGGAGCTGTTTTTT. This translates into CASSLGPGTGELFF. Drawing the rest from reference TRBV5-4 and TRBJ2-2, the complete variable domain is ETGVTQSPTHLIKTRGQQVTLRCSSQSGHNTVSWYQQALGQGPQFIFQYYREEENGRGNFPPRFSGLQFPNYSSELNVNALELDDSALYLCASSLGPGTGELFFGEGSRLTVL.

This clonotype was picked up many times. The chain has TRBV6-5 and TRBJ1-2, with 7 bases aligning to TRBD1. After removal of 7 bases from V and 7 bases from J, the junction contained 15 bases not matched to a gene. This CDR3 is built from 15 residues. CDR1 and CDR2 (germline): MNHEY, SVGAGI. The chain's CDR3 is CASTPTGTAGLGYTF. The CDR3 DNA follows: TGTGCCAGCACCCCTACCGGGACAGCCGGTCTTGGCTACACCTTC.

This clonotype was detected once. The chain uses TRBV7-2 and TRBJ2-7, with 9 bases that match TRBD1. Looked up from germline, CDR1 is SGHTA and CDR2 is FQGNSA. The CDR3 loop spans 15 amino acids. J lost 6 bases, V lost 5 bases, and 11 bases had no gene match. CDR3 residues: CASSISRDRVREQYF. In nucleotides, the CDR3 is TGTGCCAGCAGCATCTCCCGGGACAGGGTCCGCGAGCAGTACTTC. The variable domain in full, completed from reference TRBV7-2 and TRBJ2-7, reads GAGVSQSPSNKVTEKGKDVELRCDPISGHTALYWYRQSLGQGLEFLIYFQGNSAPDKSGLPSDRFSAERTGGSVSTLTIQRTQQEDSAVYLCASSISRDRVREQYFGPGTRLTVT.

As to this clonotype: This sequence may be a read error, since a much larger clone differs from it by one base. The V and J genes are TRBV19 and TRBJ1-2, with a possible D match to TRBD1 (5 bases). Trimming removed 5 bases from V and 3 bases from J, with 13 bases in between. This CDR3 region has 14 residues. Germline CDR1 and CDR2: LNHDA and SQIVND (reference sequence). The CDR3 spells CASSVGRDHYGYTF. As DNA, the CDR3 is TGTGCCAGTAGTGTAGGTCGGGACCACTATGGCTACACCTTC.

The chain uses TRBV19 and TRBJ2-7; tentative D call: TRBD1 (6 bases). Germline CDR1 is LNHDA and CDR2 is SQIVND (reference sequence). The CDR3 has 13 residues. V was shortened by 8 bases and J by 4 bases, with 15 bases between the two germline ends. CDR3 region: CASCPTGKYEQYF. Written as DNA, the CDR3 is TGTGCCAGTTGTCCTACAGGGAAATACGAGCAGTACTTC.